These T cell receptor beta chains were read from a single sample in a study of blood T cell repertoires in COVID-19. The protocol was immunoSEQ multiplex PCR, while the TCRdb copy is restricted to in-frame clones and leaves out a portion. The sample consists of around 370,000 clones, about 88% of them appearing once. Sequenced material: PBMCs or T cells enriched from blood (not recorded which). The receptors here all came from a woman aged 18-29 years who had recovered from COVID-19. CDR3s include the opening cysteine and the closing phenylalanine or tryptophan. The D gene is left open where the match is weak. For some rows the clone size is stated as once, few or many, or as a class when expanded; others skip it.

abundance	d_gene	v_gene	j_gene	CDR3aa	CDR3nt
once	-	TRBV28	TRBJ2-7	CASSSSPGYEQYF	TGTGCCAGCAGTTCCAGCCCGGGGTACGAGCAGTACTTC
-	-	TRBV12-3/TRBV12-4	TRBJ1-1	CASSLAAPAAFF	TGTGCCAGCAGTTTAGCCGCTCCCGCGGCTTTCTTT
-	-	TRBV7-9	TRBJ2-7	CASSLAPGVEQYF	TGTGCCAGCAGCTTAGCGCCCGGGGTCGAGCAGTACTTC
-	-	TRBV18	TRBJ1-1	CASSPGRVMLGTEAFF	TGTGCCAGCTCACCAGGCAGGGTAATGCTTGGCACTGAAGCTTTCTTT
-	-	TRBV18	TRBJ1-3	CASSPRDSGNTIYF	TGTGCCAGCTCACCGAGGGATTCAGGAAACACCATATATTTT
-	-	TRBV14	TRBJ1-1	CASSQVQAREAFF	TGTGCCAGCAGCCAAGTACAGGCCCGTGAAGCTTTCTTT
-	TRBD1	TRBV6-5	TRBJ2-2	CASRLRDRVSGELFF	TGTGCCAGCAGACTCCGGGACAGGGTTTCCGGGGAGCTGTTTTTT
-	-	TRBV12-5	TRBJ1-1	CASGPEAFF	TGTGCTAGTGGTCCGGAAGCTTTCTTT
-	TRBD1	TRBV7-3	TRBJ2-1	CASRSGGATYNEQFF	TGTGCCAGCAGGTCAGGGGGCGCAACCTACAATGAGCAGTTCTTC
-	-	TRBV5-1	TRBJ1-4	CASSLANGVGEKLFF	TGCGCCAGCAGCTTGGCCAACGGGGTAGGCGAAAAACTGTTTTTT
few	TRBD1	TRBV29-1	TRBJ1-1	CSVASTGSNTEAFF	TGCAGCGTAGCCTCGACAGGGTCGAACACTGAAGCTTTCTTT
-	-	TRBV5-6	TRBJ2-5	CASSLRQASETQYF	TGTGCCAGCAGCTTAAGGCAGGCAAGTGAGACCCAGTACTTC
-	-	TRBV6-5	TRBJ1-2	CASSYSGGTPNYGYTF	TGTGCCAGCAGTTACTCGGGGGGGACTCCTAACTATGGCTACACCTTC
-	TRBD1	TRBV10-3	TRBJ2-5	CAISGTGNQETQYF	TGTGCCATCAGTGGGACAGGGAATCAAGAGACCCAGTACTTC
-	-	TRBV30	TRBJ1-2	CACPSGERRKHGYTF	TGTGCCTGCCCCTCAGGGGAGAGGAGAAAACATGGCTACACCTTC
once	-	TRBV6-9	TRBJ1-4	CASSQGRWNEKLFF	TGTGCCAGCAGCCAGGGGAGATGGAATGAAAAACTGTTTTTT
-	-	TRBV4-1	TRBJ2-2	CASSQMGHPNTGELFF	TGCGCCAGCAGCCAAATGGGGCATCCGAACACCGGGGAGCTGTTTTTT
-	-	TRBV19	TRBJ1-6	CASSRTSPKPGNSPLHF	TGTGCCAGTAGTCGTACCTCCCCGAAACCAGGGAATTCACCCCTCCACTTT
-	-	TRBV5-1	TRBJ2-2	CASSSLQGPDGELFF	TGCGCCAGCAGCTCCCTACAGGGACCTGACGGGGAGCTGTTTTTT
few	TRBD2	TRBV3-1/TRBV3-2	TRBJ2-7	CASSLGGLAGAYEQYF	TGTGCCAGCAGCCTCGGGGGCCTAGCGGGGGCCTACGAGCAGTACTTC
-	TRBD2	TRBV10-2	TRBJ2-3	CAVREADTDTQYF	TGCGCCGTACGGGAGGCTGACACAGATACGCAGTATTTT
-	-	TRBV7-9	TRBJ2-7	CASSFGGAAYEQYF	TGTGCCAGCAGCTTTGGCGGGGCAGCCTACGAGCAGTACTTC
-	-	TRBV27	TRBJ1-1	CASSQWGDAYVAFF	TGTGCCAGCAGCCAGTGGGGGGACGCGTATGTAGCTTTCTTT
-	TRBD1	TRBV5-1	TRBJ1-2	CASRHTGGTEYGYTF	TGCGCCAGCAGACACACAGGGGGGACGGAGTATGGCTACACCTTC
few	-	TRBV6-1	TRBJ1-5	CASSEGGVQPQHF	TGTGCCAGCAGTGAAGGGGGGGTTCAGCCCCAGCATTTT
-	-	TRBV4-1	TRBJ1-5	CASSQDNQSNQPQHF	TGCGCCAGCAGCCAAGATAACCAGAGCAATCAGCCCCAGCATTTT
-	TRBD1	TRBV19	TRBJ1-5	CASRQGAFMGNQPQHF	TGTGCCAGTAGACAGGGGGCATTTATGGGTAATCAGCCCCAGCATTTT
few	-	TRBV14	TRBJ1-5	CASSQDSSDKKFQPQHF	TGTGCCAGCAGCCAAGATTCTTCGGACAAGAAATTTCAGCCCCAGCATTTT
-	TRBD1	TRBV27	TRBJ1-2	CASSQQGGHGYTF	TGTGCCAGCAGTCAACAGGGGGGACATGGCTACACCTTC
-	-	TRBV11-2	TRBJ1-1	CASSLDRGTEAFF	TGTGCCAGCAGCTTAGATAGGGGGACTGAAGCTTTCTTT
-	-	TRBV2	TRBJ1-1	CASTSGGANTEAFF	TGTGCCAGCACCTCCGGAGGGGCTAACACTGAAGCTTTCTTT
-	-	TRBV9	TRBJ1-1	CASSPEEGIEAFF	TGTGCCAGCAGCCCCGAGGAGGGGATTGAAGCTTTCTTT
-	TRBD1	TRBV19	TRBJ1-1	CASSIQGAAEAFF	TGTGCCAGTAGTATCCAGGGGGCGGCTGAAGCTTTCTTT
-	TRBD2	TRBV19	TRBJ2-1	CASSILAGGSRSYNEQFF	TGTGCCAGTAGTATACTAGCGGGGGGGTCAAGGTCCTACAATGAGCAGTTCTTC
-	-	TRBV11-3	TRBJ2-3	CASSEAGTPGWDTQYF	TGTGCCAGCAGTGAAGCCGGGACTCCGGGGTGGGATACGCAGTATTTT
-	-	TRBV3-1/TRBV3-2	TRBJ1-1	CASSQDSLFMNTEAFF	TGTGCCAGCAGCCAAGATTCCCTCTTTATGAACACTGAAGCTTTCTTT
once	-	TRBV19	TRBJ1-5	CASSIMQGNQPQHF	TGTGCCAGTAGTATTATGCAGGGTAATCAGCCCCAGCATTTT
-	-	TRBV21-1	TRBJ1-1	CASSKSSRDRECSFF	TGTGCCAGCAGCAAATCTTCACGGGACAGGGAATGCTCTTTCTTT
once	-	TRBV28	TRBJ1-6	CASSLSAGHNSPLHF	TGTGCCAGCAGTTTAAGCGCAGGGCATAATTCACCCCTCCACTTT
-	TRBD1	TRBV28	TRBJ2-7	CASSPPTGVLVDEQYF	TGTGCCAGCAGTCCCCCGACAGGGGTACTGGTGGACGAGCAGTACTTC
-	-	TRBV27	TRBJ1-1	CASSDRGTEAFF	TGTGCCAGCAGTGACCGGGGAACTGAAGCTTTCTTT
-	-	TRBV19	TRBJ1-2	CASSIARIANYGYTF	TGTGCCAGTAGTATAGCCAGGATAGCTAACTATGGCTACACCTTC
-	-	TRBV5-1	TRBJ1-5	CASSLEGRDQPQHF	TGCGCCAGCAGCTTGGAAGGGAGGGATCAGCCCCAGCATTTT
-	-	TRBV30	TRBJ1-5	CAWTRGPGQPQHF	TGTGCCTGGACCCGTGGACCGGGGCAGCCCCAGCATTTT
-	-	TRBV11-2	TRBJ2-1	CASSLDRRVLIEQFF	TGTGCCAGCAGCTTAGACCGGAGGGTTCTAATCGAGCAGTTCTTC
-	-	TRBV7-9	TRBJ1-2	CASSSSGGRNYGYTF	TGTGCCAGCAGCTCCTCGGGGGGACGTAACTATGGCTACACCTTC
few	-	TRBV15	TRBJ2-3	CATSRETPTDTQYF	TGTGCCACCAGCAGAGAGACACCCACAGATACGCAGTATTTT
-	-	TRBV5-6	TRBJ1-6	CASSFATENSPLHF	TGTGCCAGCAGCTTCGCGACAGAAAATTCACCCCTCCACTTT